This TCR beta chain was sequenced in a study of T cells after yellow fever vaccination. Study observations and caveats: Clonotypes found in both CD4 and CD8 compartments made up a small share. In post-booster samples, most primary-vaccination clones reappeared (approximately 95% CD4, approximately 91% CD8).

Germline assignment: CDR1 LGHDT and CDR2 YNNKEL (reference sequence). Trimming cost V 1 base and J 5 bases; bases outside gene matches: 8. The length of the CDR3 is 17 residues. It was through 5'RACE template switching that TCR cDNA was made, with a universal primer site and UMIs added. Each CDR3 protein gets one entry after TCRdb re-called the 5' RACE reads with MiXCR. This sample has approximately 610,000 distinct CDR3 sequences; 17% occur once, and the top ten carry approximately 15%. This clonotype was detected ten times or more. Its matching antigen is unknown. The source material was PBMCs, sampled 5 days after the first yellow fever vaccination. The receptor's source is a young man who received the YFV17D yellow fever vaccine. This chain links TRBV3-1 with TRBJ2-3, with 11 bases identical to TRBD2. CDR3 DNA sequence: TGTGCCAGCAGCCAAGGGTCCGCTAGCGGGGGGTTAGATACGCAGTATTTT. Amino acids: CASSQGSASGGLDTQYF.